One and the same sample provided the 21 T cell receptor beta chains below, sequenced in a study of OX40 agonist ivuxolimab in advanced cancers. Generated by immunoSEQ multiplex PCR, the TCRdb table keeps only in-frame clones and is missing some. The table shows tens of thousands of clones, with roughly four fifths occurring only once. This material consisted of CD4+ or CD8+ T cells sorted from blood, taken in a trial of the OX40 agonist ivuxolimab. These receptors came from an adult with an advanced solid tumor such as melanoma, head and neck, liver or kidney cancer.

The chain couples TRBV7-9 to TRBJ1-3, with 8 bases fitting TRBD1. V was pared by 5 bases and J by 7 bases, with 16 bases of the junction left unmatched. The V gene's germline CDR1 is SEHNR and CDR2 FQNEAQ (reference sequence). There are 17 residues in the CDR3. CDR3 in DNA: TGTGCCAGCAGCCCCAACATCCAGACAGGGGAAGGTAACACCATATATTTT. It codes for CASSPNIQTGEGNTIYF.

The chain has TRBV28 and TRBJ2-7; 7 nucleotides match TRBD2. The CDR3 sequence is 14 residues long. The V segment lost 3 bases and the J segment 3 bases; nucleotides outside the gene matches: 5. Germline loops: CDR1 MDHEN, CDR2 SYDVKM. DNA of the CDR3: TGTGCCAGCAGTTTTGGTGCTAGCGGCTACGAGCAGTACTTC. Residues: CASSFGASGYEQYF.

This chain uses TRBV14 with TRBJ1-1; a weak D match, TRBD1 (5 bases). Per germline, CDR1 SGHDN and CDR2 FVKESK. Between the trimmed V and J ends, which lost 1 base and 2 bases, there was a span of 8 bases. The CDR3 has 14 residues. Here the CDR3 DNA reads TGTGCCAGCAGCCAAGCAGGGTCAAACACTGAAGCTTTCTTT. Protein: CASSQAGSNTEAFF.

In its sample, this clone was seen once. The V gene is TRBV27, the J gene TRBJ2-1, with 7 positions matching TRBD1. CDR1 and CDR2 from the germline V gene are MNHEY and SMNVEV (reference sequence). V gave up 3 bases and J gave up 4 bases; unmatched junction bases: 12. This CDR3 is built from 17 residues. DNA for the CDR3: TGTGCCAGCAGTTTTGACTATTTGGGACAGTATTACAATGAGCAGTTCTTC. Translated: CASSFDYLGQYYNEQFF.

The gene calls are TRBV9 and TRBJ1-3; 10 positions match TRBD1. CDR1 is SGDLS, CDR2 YYNGEE, per germline. V gave up 4 bases and J gave up 2 bases; unmatched junction bases: 6. The length of the CDR3 is 16 residues. DNA for the CDR3: TGTGCCAGCAGCTTAAGTGGGACAGGGGCTGGAAACACCATATATTTT. Its translation: CASSLSGTGAGNTIYF.

V is TRBV6-6 and J is TRBJ1-2; D possibly corresponds to TRBD1 (5 bases). The CDR3 is made up of 15 amino acids. Trimming removed 2 bases at V and 7 bases at J, with 17 bases between. Germline V gene data show CDR1 as MNHNY and CDR2 as SVGAGI (reference sequence). As DNA, the CDR3 is TGTGCCAGCAGTTACGAAAGGGGCAGGGTTGGTGGCTACACCTTC. This gives the protein CASSYERGRVGGYTF.

The rearrangement links TRBV29-1 to TRBJ2-7; no firm D call. Germline loops: CDR1 SQVTM, CDR2 ANQGSEA. The V end was cut by 0 bases, the J end by 1 base, with 10 bases between. The CDR3 consists of 14 residues. The CDR3 region is CSVEETRVSYEQYF. In DNA, the CDR3 is TGCAGCGTTGAAGAAACACGAGTATCCTACGAGCAGTACTTC.

J is TRBJ2-5 and V is TRBV6-1; maybe TRBD1 (5 bases). The V end lost 10 bases, the J end lost 0 bases, and 9 bases lay between the germline ends. The CDR3 is 12 residues long. Germline CDR1 is MNHNS and CDR2 is SASEGT. CDR3 sequence: CATDTYQETQYF. The CDR3 DNA follows: TGTGCCACGGACACGTACCAAGAGACCCAGTACTTC.

The genes are TRBV5-1 and TRBJ1-3, with D uncertain. V was cut by 0 bases and J by 4 bases, with 11 bases left in between. The CDR3 is 15 amino acids. In germline, CDR1 is SGHRS, CDR2 YFSETQ. CDR3 in DNA: TGCGCCAGCAGCTTGGTTCGAGGCCCCGGAAACACCATATATTTT. Amino acids: CASSLVRGPGNTIYF. Variable domain in full (rest from reference TRBV5-1 and TRBJ1-3): KAGVTQTPRYLIKTRGQQVTLSCSPISGHRSVSWYQQTPGQGLQFLFEYFSETQRNKGNFPGRFSGRQFSNSRSEMNVSTLELGDSALYLCASSLVRGPGNTIYFGEGSWLTVV.

In its sample, this clone was seen once. The chain uses TRBV7-2 and TRBJ1-2, with 9 bases fitting TRBD1. The CDR3 is 15 amino acids. V dropped 5 bases and J dropped 5; count of bases not matched to a gene: 9. Germline CDR1 and CDR2: SGHTA and FQGNSA. The CDR3 DNA reads as TGTGCCAGCAGCCCAGGGAGGGGACAGGGTTATGGCTACACCTTC. Its translation: CASSPGRGQGYGYTF.

J is TRBJ1-4 and V is TRBV5-1, with 12 bases that match TRBD1. The germline V gene encodes CDR1 SGHRS and CDR2 YFSETQ. The CDR3 runs to 16 residues. V shed 0 bases, J shed 6 bases, and the junction held 3 bases outside the gene matches. This CDR3 reads CASSLEGQGAYEKLFF. For the CDR3, the DNA is TGCGCCAGCAGCTTGGAGGGACAGGGGGCATATGAAAAACTGTTTTTT.

Only a few counts were recorded for this clone. The chain joins TRBV5-1 to TRBJ2-7; 10 nucleotides match TRBD2. J was trimmed by 3 bases and V by 7 bases; bases with no gene match: 4. This CDR3 has 13 amino acids. Germline CDR1 SGHRS, CDR2 YFSETQ. The CDR3 sequence: CASSEREGYEQYF. Written as DNA, the CDR3 is TGCGCCAGCTCCGAGCGGGAGGGCTACGAGCAGTACTTC.

The rearrangement joins TRBV9 to TRBJ2-1, with unresolved D. This CDR3 region has 14 residues. The germline V gene has CDR1 SGDLS and CDR2 YYNGEE. V was clipped by 4 bases and J by 5 bases, with 13 bases between them. CDR3 DNA sequence: TGTGCCAGCAGCTCGGTGACACATGACAATGAGCAGTTCTTC. It codes for CASSSVTHDNEQFF.

The V gene is TRBV28, the J gene TRBJ2-7, with 8 bases aligning to TRBD1. V lost 3 bases, J lost 3 bases, and 4 bases stayed unmatched. Germline assignment: CDR1 MDHEN and CDR2 SYDVKM. CDR3 length equals 14 residues. The CDR3 bases are TGTGCCAGCAGTTTTGGGGGGACAGGCTACGAGCAGTACTTC. This gives the protein CASSFGGTGYEQYF.

This clone was counted once. The genes are TRBV2 and TRBJ1-1; D is ambiguous. The CDR3 runs to 14 residues. V lost 4 bases and J 2 bases, leaving 11 bases between the germline ends. Germline CDR1 and CDR2: SNHLY and FYNNEI. CDR3 nucleotide sequence: TGTGCCAGCAGTGGGCTGGGCTTAAACACTGAAGCTTTCTTT. It specifies CASSGLGLNTEAFF.

The chain carries TRBV7-2 and TRBJ1-1; no reliable D call. Looked up from germline, CDR1 is SGHTA and CDR2 is FQGNSA. V was clipped by 5 bases and J by 1 base, with 8 bases between them. This CDR3 comprises 13 residues. For the CDR3, the DNA is TGTGCCAGCAGCCAAGGACCGAACACTGAAGCTTTCTTT. It translates to CASSQGPNTEAFF.

This clone was counted a single time. CDR3 DNA sequence: TGTGCCAGCAGTCGACAAGGGACGAGCCACGAGCAGTACGTC. Amino acids: CASSRQGTSHEQYV. The V gene is TRBV6-5, the J gene TRBJ2-7; D assignment may be TRBD1 or TRBD2 (5 bases each). Trimming cost V 5 bases and J 5 bases, with 16 bases left between them. Germline V gene lookup returns CDR1 MNHEY and CDR2 SVGAGI. The CDR3 is 14 amino acids.

The chain employs TRBV7-9 and TRBJ1-1, with a weak D call TRBD1 (5 bases). The germline CDR1 and CDR2 sequences are SEHNR and FQNEAQ (reference sequence). Deletions cut 2 bases from V and 4 bases from J, with 8 bases between. The CDR3 contains 13 residues. The CDR3 region is CASSLYDSTEAFF. The CDR3 coding sequence is TGTGCCAGCAGCTTATATGACAGCACTGAAGCTTTCTTT.

A single count supports this clone. The chain uses TRBV6-6 and TRBJ1-3; possibly TRBD1 for D (5 bases). CDR3 size: 13 residues. With 10 bases removed from V and 0 bases from J, the gap between germline ends came to 10 bases. Germline CDR1 and CDR2: MNHNY and SVGAGI (reference sequence). The CDR3 sequence: CATLDTSGNTIYF. As DNA, the CDR3 is TGTGCCACTTTGGACACCTCTGGAAACACCATATATTTT.

The V and J genes are TRBV7-9 and TRBJ1-4, with a tentative D call TRBD1 (5 bases). The germline V gene encodes CDR1 SEHNR and CDR2 FQNEAQ (reference sequence). V was clipped by 5 bases and J by 3 bases, with 19 bases between them. This CDR3 has 17 amino acids. The DNA of the CDR3 is TGTGCCAGCAGCCCTTTCCGGCCGGGACGACCTAATGAAAAACTGTTTTTT. This sequence encodes CASSPFRPGRPNEKLFF. Filled out from reference TRBV7-9 and TRBJ1-4, the complete variable domain reads DTGVSQNPRHKITKRGQNVTFRCDPISEHNRLYWYRQTLGQGPEFLTYFQNEAQLEKSRLLSDRFSAERPKGSFSTLEIQRTEQGDSAMYLCASSPFRPGRPNEKLFFGSGTQLSVL.

The chain uses TRBV11-3 and TRBJ2-1; 7 nucleotides match TRBD2. The CDR3 is 14 amino acids. Losses at the gene ends were 4 bases for V and 6 bases for J; bases not matched to a gene: 6. Germline lookup yields CDR1 SGHNT and CDR2 YENEEA. This chain's CDR3 is CASSYNTGGNEQFF. CDR3 DNA: TGTGCCAGCAGCTACAACACGGGGGGCAATGAGCAGTTCTTC.